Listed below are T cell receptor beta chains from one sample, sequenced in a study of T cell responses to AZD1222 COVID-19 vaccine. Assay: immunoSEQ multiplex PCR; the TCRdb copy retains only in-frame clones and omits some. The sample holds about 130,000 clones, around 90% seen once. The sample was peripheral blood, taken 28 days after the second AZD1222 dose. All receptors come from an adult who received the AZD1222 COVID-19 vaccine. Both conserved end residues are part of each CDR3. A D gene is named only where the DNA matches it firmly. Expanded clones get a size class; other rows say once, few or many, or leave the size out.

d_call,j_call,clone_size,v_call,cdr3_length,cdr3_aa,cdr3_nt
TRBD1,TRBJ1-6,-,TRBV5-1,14,CASSSTGDRSPLHF,TGCGCCAGCAGCTCGACAGGGGATCGTTCACCCCTCCACTTT
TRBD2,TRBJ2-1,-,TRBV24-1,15,CATSDVTSGGNEQFF,TGTGCCACCAGTGATGTTACTAGCGGGGGGAATGAGCAGTTCTTC
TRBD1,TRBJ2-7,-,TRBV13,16,CASSLTSGQGWGEQYF,TGTGCCAGCAGCCTAACTTCCGGACAGGGTTGGGGTGAGCAGTACTTC
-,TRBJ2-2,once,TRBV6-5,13,CASPLGNTGELFF,TGTGCCAGCCCCCTGGGGAACACCGGGGAGCTGTTTTTT
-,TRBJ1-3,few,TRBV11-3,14,CASNRQASGNTIYF,TGTGCCAGCAACCGACAGGCCTCTGGAAACACCATATATTTT
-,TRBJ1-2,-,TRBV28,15,CASSLGTGITYGYTF,TGTGCCAGCAGTTTAGGAACAGGGATCACCTATGGCTACACCTTC
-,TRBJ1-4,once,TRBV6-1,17,CASSERVDVRGLEKLFF,TGTGCCAGCAGTGAACGGGTGGATGTGAGGGGATTGGAAAAACTGTTTTTT
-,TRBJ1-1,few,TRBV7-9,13,CASSLEGDTEAFF,TGTGCCAGCAGCTTAGAGGGGGACACTGAAGCTTTCTTT
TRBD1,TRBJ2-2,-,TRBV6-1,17,CASSGLPGGRNTGELFF,TGTGCCAGCAGTGGTCTCCCAGGGGGCCGCAACACCGGGGAGCTGTTTTTT
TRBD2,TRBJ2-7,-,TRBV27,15,CASRGPGAGEGEQYF,TGTGCCAGCAGAGGGCCTGGCGCGGGAGAAGGCGAGCAGTACTTC
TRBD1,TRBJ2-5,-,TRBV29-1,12,CSAQGFQETQYF,TGCAGCGCACAGGGGTTCCAAGAGACCCAGTACTTC
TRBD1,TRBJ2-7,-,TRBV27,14,CASSNGDRSYEQYF,TGTGCCAGCAGTAATGGGGACAGGTCCTACGAGCAGTACTTC
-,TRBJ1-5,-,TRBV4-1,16,CASSQDLGYSNQPQHF,TGCGCCAGCAGCCAAGACCTGGGCTATAGCAATCAGCCCCAGCATTTT
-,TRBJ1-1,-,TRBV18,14,CASSPLVENTEAFF,TGTGCCAGCTCCCCCCTCGTGGAGAACACTGAAGCTTTCTTT
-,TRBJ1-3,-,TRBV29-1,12,CSVVVGGNTIYF,TGCAGCGTTGTGGTTGGTGGAAACACCATATATTTT
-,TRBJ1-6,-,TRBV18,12,CASSSDNSPLHF,TGTGCCAGCTCATCAGATAATTCACCCCTCCACTTT
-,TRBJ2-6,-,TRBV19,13,CAGGGPGANVLTF,TGTGCCGGGGGGGGCCCTGGGGCCAACGTCCTGACTTTC
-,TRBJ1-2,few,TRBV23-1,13,CASGPSGLDGYTF,TGCGCCAGCGGACCGTCGGGATTGGATGGCTACACCTTC
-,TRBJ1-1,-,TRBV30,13,CAWSVLGSTEAFF,TGTGCCTGGAGTGTACTCGGAAGCACTGAAGCTTTCTTT
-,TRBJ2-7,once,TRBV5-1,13,CASSNQASGEQYF,TGCGCCAGCAGCAACCAGGCTTCCGGCGAGCAGTACTTC
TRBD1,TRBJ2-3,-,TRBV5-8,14,CASSIRDSGVVRYF,TGTGCCAGCAGCATCCGGGACAGCGGCGTCGTTCGGTATTTT
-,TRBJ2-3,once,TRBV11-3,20,CASSLDPPRALGPPTDTQYF,TGTGCCAGCAGCTTAGATCCACCCCGGGCCTTAGGACCCCCCACAGATACGCAGTATTTT
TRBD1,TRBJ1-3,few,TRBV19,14,CASSLLDRGNTIYF,TGTGCCAGTTCCCTCTTGGACAGGGGAAACACCATATATTTT
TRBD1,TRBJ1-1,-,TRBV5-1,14,CASTLPDRGTEAFF,TGCGCCAGCACCCTCCCGGACAGGGGCACTGAAGCTTTCTTT
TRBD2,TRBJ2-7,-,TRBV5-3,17,CARISGLAGGWSYEQYF,TGTGCCAGAATATCGGGGCTAGCGGGGGGTTGGTCCTACGAGCAGTACTTC
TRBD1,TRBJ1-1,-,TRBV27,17,CASSRRDRVGVNTEAFF,TGTGCCAGCAGTCGAAGGGACAGGGTGGGAGTGAACACTGAAGCTTTCTTT
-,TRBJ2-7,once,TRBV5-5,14,CASSLAVNAGEQYF,TGTGCCAGCAGCTTGGCCGTCAACGCGGGGGAGCAGTACTTC
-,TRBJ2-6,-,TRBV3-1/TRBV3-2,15,CASSQSSSGANVLTF,TGTGCCAGCAGCCAGTCTTCGTCTGGGGCCAACGTCCTGACTTTC
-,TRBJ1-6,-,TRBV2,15,CASSRLLVTWPPLHF,TGTGCCAGCAGCAGACTTCTTGTGACTTGGCCACCCCTCCACTTT
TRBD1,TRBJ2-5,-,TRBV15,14,CATSRNRGQETQYF,TGTGCCACCAGCAGGAACAGGGGGCAAGAGACCCAGTACTTC
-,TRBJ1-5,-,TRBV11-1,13,CASSKSSNQPQHF,TGTGCCAGCAGCAAGAGTAGCAATCAGCCCCAGCATTTT
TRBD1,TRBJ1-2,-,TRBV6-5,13,CASSLPQTGRYTF,TGTGCCAGCAGCCTACCCCAGACAGGGCGCTACACCTTC
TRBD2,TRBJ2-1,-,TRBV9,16,CASSPAGFSSYNEQFF,TGTGCCAGCAGCCCAGCGGGGTTCAGCTCCTACAATGAGCAGTTCTTC
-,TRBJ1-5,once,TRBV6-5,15,CASSYTGLTNQPQHF,TGTGCCAGCAGTTACACGGGTCTGACGAATCAGCCCCAGCATTTT
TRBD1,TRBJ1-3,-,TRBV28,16,CASSPGQLPSGNTIYF,TGTGCCAGCAGTCCGGGACAGTTACCTTCTGGAAACACCATATATTTT
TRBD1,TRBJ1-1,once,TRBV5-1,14,CATNPGTENTEAFF,TGCGCAACCAATCCAGGGACAGAGAACACTGAAGCTTTCTTT
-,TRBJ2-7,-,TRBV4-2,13,CASSQGTGYEQYF,TGTGCCAGCAGCCAAGGGACCGGCTACGAGCAGTACTTC
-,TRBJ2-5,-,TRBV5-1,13,CASSLEHYETQYF,TGCGCCAGCAGCTTGGAACACTATGAGACCCAGTACTTC
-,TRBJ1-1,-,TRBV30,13,CAWLKTKNTEAFF,TGTGCCTGGTTAAAGACTAAGAACACTGAAGCTTTCTTT